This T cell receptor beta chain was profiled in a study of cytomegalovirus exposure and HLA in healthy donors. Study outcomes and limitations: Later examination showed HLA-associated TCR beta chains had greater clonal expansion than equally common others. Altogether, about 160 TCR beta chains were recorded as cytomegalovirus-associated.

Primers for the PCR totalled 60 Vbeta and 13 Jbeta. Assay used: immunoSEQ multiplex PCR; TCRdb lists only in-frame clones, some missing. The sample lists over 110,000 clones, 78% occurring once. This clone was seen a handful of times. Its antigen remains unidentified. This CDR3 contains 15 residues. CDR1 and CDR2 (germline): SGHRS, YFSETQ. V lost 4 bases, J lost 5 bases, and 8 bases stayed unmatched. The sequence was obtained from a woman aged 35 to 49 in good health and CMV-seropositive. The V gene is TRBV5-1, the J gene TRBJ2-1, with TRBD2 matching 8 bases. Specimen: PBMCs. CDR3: CASSLAREVDNEQFF. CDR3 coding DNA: TGCGCCAGCAGCCTGGCGCGGGAGGTCGACAATGAGCAGTTCTTC.